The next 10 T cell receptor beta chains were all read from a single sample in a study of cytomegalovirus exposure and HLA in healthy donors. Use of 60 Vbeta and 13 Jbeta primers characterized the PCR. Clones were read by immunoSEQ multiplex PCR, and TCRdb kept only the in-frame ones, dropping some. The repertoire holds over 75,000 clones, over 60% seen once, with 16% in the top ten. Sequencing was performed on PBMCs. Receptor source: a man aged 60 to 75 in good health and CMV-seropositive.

The CDR3 here is CASSKAEPEEAFF. CDR3 in DNA: TGTGCCAGCAGCAAAGCGGAGCCGGAGGAAGCTTTCTTT. The chain carries TRBV21-1 and TRBJ1-1. TRBV21-1 is a known pseudogene. The CDR3 extends over 13 amino acids.

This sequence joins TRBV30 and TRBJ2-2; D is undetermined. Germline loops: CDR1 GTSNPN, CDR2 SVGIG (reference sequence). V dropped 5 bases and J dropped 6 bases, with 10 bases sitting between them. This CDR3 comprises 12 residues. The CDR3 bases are TGTGCCTGGGAGACTGCGCCCGGGGAGCTGTTTTTT. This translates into CAWETAPGELFF.

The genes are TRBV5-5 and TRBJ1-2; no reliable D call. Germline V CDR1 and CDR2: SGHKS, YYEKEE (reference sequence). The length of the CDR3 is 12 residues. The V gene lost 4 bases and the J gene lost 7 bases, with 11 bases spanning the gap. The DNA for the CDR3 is TGTGCCAGCAGCATAAACCGGGGTGGCTACACCTTC. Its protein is CASSINRGGYTF.

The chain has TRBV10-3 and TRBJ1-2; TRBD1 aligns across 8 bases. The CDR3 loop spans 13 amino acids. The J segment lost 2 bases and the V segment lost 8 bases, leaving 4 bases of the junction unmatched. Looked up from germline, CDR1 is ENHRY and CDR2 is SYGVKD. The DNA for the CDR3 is TGTGCCATCGGGGGACAGGCAAACTATGGCTACACCTTC. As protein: CAIGGQANYGYTF.

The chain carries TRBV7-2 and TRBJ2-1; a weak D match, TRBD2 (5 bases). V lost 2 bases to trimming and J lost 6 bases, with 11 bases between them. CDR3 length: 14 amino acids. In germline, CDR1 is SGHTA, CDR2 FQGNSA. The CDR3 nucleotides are TGTGCCAGCAGCTTAAATCAGCGGACCAATGAGCAGTTCTTC. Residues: CASSLNQRTNEQFF.

DNA of the CDR3: TGTGCCAGCTCACCATTTGGGACAGTTAAAAACATTCAGTACTTC. It encodes CASSPFGTVKNIQYF. The rearrangement links TRBV18 to TRBJ2-4; 7 bases match TRBD1. V lost 2 bases, J lost 4 bases, and 5 bases stayed unmatched. The CDR3 has 15 residues. From germline, CDR1 is KGHSH and CDR2 LQKENI.

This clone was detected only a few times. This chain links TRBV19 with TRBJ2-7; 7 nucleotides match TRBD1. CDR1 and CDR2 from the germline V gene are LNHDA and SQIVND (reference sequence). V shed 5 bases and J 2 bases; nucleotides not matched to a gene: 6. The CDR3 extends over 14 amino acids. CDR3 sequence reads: CASSPDRVPYEQYF. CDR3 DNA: TGTGCCAGTAGTCCCGACAGGGTGCCCTACGAGCAGTACTTC. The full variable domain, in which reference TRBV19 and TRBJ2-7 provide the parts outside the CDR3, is DGGITQSPKYLFRKEGQNVTLSCEQNLNHDAMYWYRQDPGQGLRLIYYSQIVNDFQKGDIAEGYSVSREKKESFPLTVTSAQKNPTAFYLCASSPDRVPYEQYFGPGTRLTVT.

The CDR3 nucleotides are TGTGCCAGCAGCCGAAAAGAACGCGGTGGCAGGGGGCGGGATACGCAGTATTTT. It is translated as CASSRKERGGRGRDTQYF. The genes are TRBV5-4 and TRBJ2-3, with TRBD1 matching 8 bases. The CDR3 contains 18 residues. V gave up 4 bases and J gave up 6 bases; unmatched junction bases: 19. The germline CDR1 and CDR2 sequences are SGHNT and YYREEE (reference sequence).

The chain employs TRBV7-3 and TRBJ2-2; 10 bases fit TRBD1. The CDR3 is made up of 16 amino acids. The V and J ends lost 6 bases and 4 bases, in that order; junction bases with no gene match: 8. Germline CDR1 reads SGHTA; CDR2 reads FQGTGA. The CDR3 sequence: CASRPPGQGSTGELFF. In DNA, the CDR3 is TGTGCCAGCAGGCCTCCGGGACAGGGGAGCACCGGGGAGCTGTTTTTT.

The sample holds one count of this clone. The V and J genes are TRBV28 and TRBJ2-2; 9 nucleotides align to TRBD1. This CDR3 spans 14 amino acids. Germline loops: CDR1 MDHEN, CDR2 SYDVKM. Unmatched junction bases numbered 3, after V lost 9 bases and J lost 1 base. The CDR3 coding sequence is TGTGCCAGTGAGGGACAGGGGAACACCGGGGAGCTGTTTTTT. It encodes CASEGQGNTGELFF.